The TCR beta chain described here comes from a study of CXCR3-negative and CXCR3-positive naive CD8 T cells. The germline CDR1 and CDR2 sequences are SGHRS and YFSETQ. The CDR3 covers 15 residues. Via 5' RACE with UMI labels, TRB cDNA libraries were prepared. TCRdb derives one entry per CDR3 protein from the 5' RACE reads, leaving out DNA. The repertoire table contains about 23,000 distinct CDR3 sequences. The sequenced sample was memory CD8+ T cells from blood. This chain joins TRBV5-1 and TRBJ2-2. The TCR comes from a human donor in good health. Some clones in this sample may be carry-over from other donors' samples. The CDR3 loop reads CASSLTGANTGELFF.